Below, 21 T cell receptor beta chains from the same sample are listed, as sequenced in a study of tumor-infiltrating lymphocytes in glioblastoma multiforme. Three nested ARM-PCR rounds with V-beta and C-beta primers built TCRB libraries. In TCRdb, the multiplex PCR reads were re-called with MiXCR into one record per CDR3 protein. The profile covers about 8,400 distinct CDR3 sequences, with about four fifths appearing a single time and 40% to 60% taken by the ten largest. Input material: brain tumor tissue. These receptors were obtained from a male donor with glioblastoma.

V gene TRBV6-5 combines with J gene TRBJ2-1; maybe TRBD1 (6 bases). Germline-derived CDR1 and CDR2 are MNHEY and SVGAGI. CDR3 size: 12 residues. Trimming left V 5 bases short and J 6 bases short, with 8 bases between. Here the CDR3 reads CASSDRRNEQFF. In DNA, the CDR3 is TGTGCCAGCAGTGACAGGCGCAATGAGCAGTTCTTC.

Remarks on this clonotype: A junction end diverges from the germline sequence, so it may reflect a read error. The V call is TRBV6-6, the J call TRBJ2-3, with D tentatively TRBD1 (5 bases). The CDR3 extends over 16 amino acids. Germline CDR1 is MNHNY and CDR2 is SVGAGI (reference sequence). Written as DNA, the CDR3 is TGCGTCAGCAGCTCCGTTTGGGCCGGTAGCACAGGTACGCAGTATTTT. Its protein product is CVSSSVWAGSTGTQYF.

This clonotype was detected only a few times. This chain joins TRBV11-2 and TRBJ2-1; 7 bases are shared with TRBD2. Germline CDR1 reads SGHAT; CDR2 reads FQNNGV. The CDR3 is 18 amino acids. The V segment lost 0 bases and the J segment 8 bases; nucleotides outside the gene matches: 16. CDR3: CASSLDFPSPGGGDEQFF. The CDR3 DNA reads TGTGCCAGCAGCTTAGATTTCCCCTCTCCGGGAGGTGGGGATGAGCAGTTCTTC.

This chain connects TRBV6-6 to TRBJ2-1, with 10 bases lining up with TRBD1. Per the germline V gene, CDR1 is MNHNY and CDR2 is SVGAGI (reference sequence). The CDR3 contains 17 residues. V trimming: 1 base; J trimming: 8 bases; junction bases outside the gene matches: 11. The DNA of the CDR3 is TGTGCCAGCAGTTACTACCCCGGGACAGGGGCCCATGATGAGCAGTTCTTC. As protein: CASSYYPGTGAHDEQFF.

By proportion, this clonotype is medium-sized. The chain carries TRBV12-3 or TRBV12-4 and TRBJ2-3; TRBD2 aligns across 13 bases. The V and J ends lost 5 bases and 5 bases, in that order; junction bases with no gene match: 4. This CDR3 contains 15 residues. The CDR3 sequence is CASSGLAGVEDTQYF. CDR3 sequence (DNA): TGTGCCAGCAGTGGACTAGCGGGAGTGGAAGATACGCAGTATTTT.

This chain connects TRBV11-3 to TRBJ1-1, with no clear D. The CDR3 spans 16 residues. V lost 3 bases to trimming and J lost 2 bases, with 16 bases between them. Germline CDR1 and CDR2: SGHNT and YENEEA. CDR3: CASSFKSAALNTEAFF. In nucleotides, the CDR3 is TGTGCCAGCAGCTTCAAGAGTGCAGCGCTAAACACTGAAGCTTTCTTT.

For this clonotype: Sequence at one end of the junction differs from germline and may be a read error. The genes are TRBV5-8 and TRBJ2-1, with TRBD2 matching 8 bases. The CDR3 length is 16 residues. The germline CDR1 and CDR2 sequences are SGHTS and YDEGEE. This CDR3 is CDSSRQSGSSYNEQFF. The CDR3 bases are TGTGACAGCAGCCGGCAAAGCGGGAGCTCCTACAATGAGCAGTTCTTC. The full variable domain, in which reference TRBV5-8 and TRBJ2-1 provide the parts outside the CDR3, is EAGVTQSPTHLIKTRGQQATLRCSPISGHTSVYWYQQALGLGLQFLLWYDEGEERNRGNFPPRFSGRQFPNYSSELNVNALELEDSALYLCDSSRQSGSSYNEQFFGPGTRLTVL.

On this clonotype: An end of the junction does not agree with germline; a read error may underlie this. The V call is TRBV7-8, the J call TRBJ2-7; D might be TRBD1 (6 bases). Germline V gene data show CDR1 as SGHVS and CDR2 as FQNEAQ. The CDR3 spans 12 residues. The CDR3 coding sequence is TGTGCCAGCAGCAACAGGGTCCACGAGCAATACTTC. Protein product: CASSNRVHEQYF.

Only one count was recorded for this clonotype. At one end, the junction sequence differs from germline, possibly due to a read error. The rearrangement uses TRBV6-5 and TRBJ2-2, with a possible D match to TRBD1 (6 bases). The CDR3 is made up of 16 amino acids. Per germline, CDR1 MNHEY and CDR2 SVGAGI. The CDR3 region is CANSYVPGVSTGELFF. In nucleotides, the CDR3 is TGTGCCAACAGTTACGTGCCAGGGGTGAGCACCGGTGAGCTGTTTTTT.

On this clonotype itself: The CDR3 does not end in the conserved phenylalanine or tryptophan, so this is likely a read error. The chain employs TRBV6-2 or TRBV6-3 and TRBJ2-1, with D possibly being TRBD2 (5 bases). Between the trimmed V and J ends, which lost 6 bases and 6 bases, there was a span of 12 bases. CDR1 and CDR2 (germline): MNHEY, SVGEGT. The CDR3 consists of 13 residues. The CDR3 sequence: CASRPWGVNEQFS. The CDR3 nucleotides are TGTGCCAGCAGACCCTGGGGAGTCAATGAGCAGTTCTCC.

The sample holds a few counts of this clonotype. This sequence may be a read error, since a much larger clone differs from it by one base. The V gene is TRBV5-1, the J gene TRBJ1-2, with unresolved D. Germline lookup yields CDR1 SGHRS and CDR2 YFSETQ. This CDR3 contains 15 residues. The CDR3 reads CASGLEGIQFGGYTF. The CDR3 DNA is TGCGCCAGCGGCTTGGAAGGGATACAGTTCGGGGGCTACACCTTC.

The genes are TRBV10-2 and TRBJ2-3; possible D gene TRBD1, 6 bases. V was shortened by 2 bases and J by 4 bases, with 7 bases between the two germline ends. Germline CDR1 is WSHSY and CDR2 is SAAADI. This CDR3 has 13 residues. CDR3 nucleotide sequence: TGCGCCAGCAGTGAGGCAGGGGCAGATACGCAGTATTTT. It translates to CASSEAGADTQYF.

This clonotype was seen only a few times. A much larger clone lies a single base off, so this may be a read error. This sequence joins TRBV11-2 and TRBJ2-3; the D is unclear. This CDR3 comprises 11 residues. Trimming left V 5 bases short and J 2 bases short, with 2 bases between. Germline CDR1 and CDR2: SGHAT and FQNNGV. CDR3 sequence: CASSHTDTQYF. CDR3 sequence (DNA): TGTGCCAGCAGCCACACAGATACGCAGTATTTT.

V is TRBV29-1 and J is TRBJ2-1; D remains unclear. This CDR3 comprises 16 residues. Germline V gene sequence: CDR1 SQVTM, CDR2 ANQGSEA. V lost 0 bases and J 0 bases, leaving 12 bases between the germline ends. The CDR3 sequence: CSVEDRNWNSYNEQFF. In DNA form, the CDR3 reads TGCAGCGTTGAAGATCGGAACTGGAACTCCTACAATGAGCAGTTCTTC.

Only a few counts were recorded for this clonotype. The genes are TRBV11-2 and TRBJ2-3; no clear D gene. V was trimmed by 5 bases and J by 0 bases, leaving 3 bases between them. CDR3 length: 12 residues. Germline V lookup: CDR1 SGHAT, CDR2 FQNNGV. This CDR3 is CASSHSTDTQYF. In nucleotides, the CDR3 is TGTGCCAGCAGCCACAGCACAGATACGCAGTATTTT.

As concerns this clonotype: The CDR3 does not end in the conserved phenylalanine or tryptophan, so this is likely a read error. The chain links TRBV11-2 to TRBJ2-1; 7 bases line up with TRBD1. With 2 bases clipped from V and 6 bases from J, the junction kept 13 bases outside the gene matches. The CDR3 runs 17 residues. Looked up from germline, CDR1 is SGHAT and CDR2 is FQNNGV. The CDR3 loop is CASSLPVRGPSPNEQFV. The CDR3 nucleotides are TGTGCCAGCAGCTTACCAGTAAGGGGGCCTTCGCCCAATGAGCAGTTCGTC.

This clonotype was found many times. CDR3: CASRRVAGAGNEQFF. DNA for the CDR3: TGTGCCAGCAGAAGGGTAGCGGGAGCTGGCAATGAGCAGTTCTTC. J is TRBJ2-1 and V is TRBV28; 9 bases are a match to TRBD2. CDR3 size: 15 residues. V lost 6 bases and J lost 6; bases outside the gene matches: 9. Germline lookup yields CDR1 MDHEN and CDR2 SYDVKM.

By sample fraction, this clonotype is medium-sized. This chain links TRBV6-6 with TRBJ2-3; D is unclear. The CDR3 extends over 14 amino acids. Between the trimmed V and J ends, which lost 2 bases and 4 bases, there was a span of 10 bases. Germline V gene data show CDR1 as MNHNY and CDR2 as SVGAGI (reference sequence). The CDR3 spells CASSYGPQADTQYF. In DNA, the CDR3 is TGTGCCAGCAGTTACGGTCCCCAGGCAGATACGCAGTATTTT.

The rearrangement uses TRBV12-3 or TRBV12-4 and TRBJ1-5; D is unresolved. CDR3 length: 12 amino acids. V was pared by 3 bases and J by 2 bases, with 2 bases between. The CDR3 is CASSFGNQPQHF. In nucleotides, the CDR3 is TGTGCCAGCAGTTTTGGCAATCAGCCCCAGCATTTT.

Many counts were recorded for this clonotype. The chain is built from TRBV11-1 and TRBJ1-2; D is possibly TRBD1 (6 bases). The CDR3 spans 13 residues. Deletions cut 5 bases from V and 6 bases from J, with 13 bases between. Looked up from germline, CDR1 is SGHAT and CDR2 is FQDESV (reference sequence). CDR3 nucleotides: TGTGCCAGCAGCCCACGGACAGATAATGGCTACACCTTC. Protein sequence: CASSPRTDNGYTF. The full variable domain, rest sourced from reference TRBV11-1 and TRBJ1-2, is EAEVAQSPRYKITEKSQAVAFWCDPISGHATLYWYRQILGQGPELLVQFQDESVVDDSQLPKDRFSAERLKGVDSTLKIQPAELGDSAMYLCASSPRTDNGYTFGSGTRLTVV.

This chain's CDR3 is CSVDEYGYTF. The CDR3 DNA is TGCAGCGTTGACGAATATGGCTACACCTTC. The chain links TRBV29-1 to TRBJ1-2, with unresolved D. Germline-derived CDR1 and CDR2 are SQVTM and ANQGSEA. CDR3 size: 10 residues. The germline V and J ends were trimmed by 3 bases and 5 bases, with 4 bases remaining between them. The full variable domain, its missing parts supplied by reference TRBV29-1 and TRBJ1-2, is SAVISQKPSRDICQRGTSLTIQCQVDSQVTMMFWYRQQPGQSLTLIATANQGSEATYESGFVIDKFPISRPNLTFSTLTVSNMSPEDSSIYLCSVDEYGYTFGSGTRLTVV.